A selection of T cell receptor beta chains follows, all from one sample in a study of T cells in Graves' hyperthyroidism and ophthalmopathy. TCRdb ran MiXCR on the multiplex PCR reads and lists one entry per CDR3 protein. Altogether about 350,000 distinct CDR3 sequences are present, around 18% being singletons, with the ten largest covering about 16%. Sequenced: blood. These receptors all come from a middle-aged woman with Graves' ophthalmopathy. The CDR3 runs from the conserved cysteine through the conserved F or W. A D gene is named only where the DNA matches it firmly. Clone size, where shown, is once, few, many, or a class for clones that have expanded.

>.|TRBJ1-1|many|TRBV20-1
CSLPAGNTEAFF
TGCAGTCTACCCGCTGGGAACACTGAAGCTTTCTTT
>TRBD1|TRBJ2-7|many|TRBV28
CASSTPTGDTHPTEQYF
TGTGCCAGCAGTACCCCGACAGGGGACACCCACCCTACCGAGCAGTACTTC
>.|TRBJ2-5|few|TRBV30
CAWRGQGRETQYF
TGTGCCTGGAGAGGCCAAGGGAGAGAGACCCAGTACTTC
>TRBD1|TRBJ1-6|.|TRBV28
CASSDRDSPLHF
TGTGCCAGCAGTGACAGGGATTCACCCCTCCACTTT
>TRBD1|TRBJ1-2|many|TRBV20-1
CSARDGAGGTSGYTF
TGCAGTGCTAGAGATGGGGCAGGGGGTACGAGTGGCTACACCTTC
>TRBD2|TRBJ2-5|.|TRBV6-5
CASSYSWGTTETQYF
TGTGCCAGCAGTTACTCGTGGGGGACTACTGAGACCCAGTACTTC
>.|TRBJ1-1|many|TRBV6-2/TRBV6-3
CASSYHRLNTEAFF
TGTGCCAGCAGTTACCACAGGTTGAACACTGAAGCTTTCTTT
>.|TRBJ2-2|.|TRBV11-2
CASRSGQGRGGSGELFF
TGTGCCAGCAGGTCGGGTCAAGGCAGGGGAGGTTCTGGGGAGCTGTTTTTT
>.|TRBJ1-1|few|TRBV12-3/TRBV12-4
CASSPGLRNTEAFF
TGTGCCAGCAGTCCGGGACTTAGGAACACTGAAGCTTTCTTT
>.|TRBJ1-2|few|TRBV3-1
CASSQDPRGREGYTF
TGTGCCAGCAGCCAAGATCCCAGGGGAAGGGAAGGCTACACCTTC
>TRBD1|TRBJ1-5|many|TRBV6-4
CASLPTTGVGNQPQHF
TGTGCCAGCTTACCCACGACAGGGGTTGGCAATCAGCCCCAGCATTTT
>TRBD1|TRBJ2-7|many|TRBV5-5
CASSTPGQGTYEQYF
TGTGCCAGCAGCACTCCGGGACAGGGGACCTACGAGCAGTACTTC
>.|TRBJ2-7|many|TRBV28
CASSLDAVSYEQYF
TGTGCCAGCAGTTTGGACGCCGTCTCCTACGAGCAGTACTTC
>TRBD2|TRBJ2-7|many|TRBV5-1
CASSLGQSGINEQYF
TGCGCCAGCAGCTTGGGGCAGAGCGGGATCAACGAGCAGTACTTC
>.|TRBJ1-1|many|TRBV25-1
CASSELLGNAEAFF
TGTGCCAGCAGTGAACTGTTAGGGAACGCTGAAGCTTTCTTT
>.|TRBJ2-7|many|TRBV7-2
CASSFGRSRVFGEQYF
TGTGCCAGCAGCTTTGGCCGGAGCAGGGTTTTTGGCGAGCAGTACTTC
>.|TRBJ1-1|many|TRBV12-3/TRBV12-4
CASRTDLGVRGTEAFF
TGTGCCAGCAGAACAGATCTCGGGGTCAGAGGCACTGAAGCTTTCTTT
>TRBD2|TRBJ2-7|many|TRBV11-2
CASSLYLAGREQYF
TGTGCCAGCAGCTTATATCTAGCGGGGAGGGAGCAGTACTTC
>.|TRBJ1-5|many|TRBV19
CASSPSVGNQPQHF
TGTGCCAGTAGTCCCTCCGTGGGAAATCAGCCCCAGCATTTT
>.|TRBJ2-7|many|TRBV6-2/TRBV6-3
CASSYSTARGTYEQYF
TGTGCCAGCAGTTACTCAACGGCCAGGGGTACCTACGAGCAGTACTTC
>TRBD2|TRBJ2-7|many|TRBV5-1
CASSLREGQSYEQYF
TGCGCCAGCAGCTTACGGGAGGGCCAATCCTACGAGCAGTACTTC
>TRBD2|TRBJ2-5|few|TRBV11-2
CASSFGSGNEETQYF
TGTGCCAGCAGCTTTGGTAGCGGGAATGAAGAGACCCAGTACTTC
>.|TRBJ2-2|many|TRBV10-3
CAISAKDHTGELFF
TGTGCCATCAGTGCGAAAGACCACACCGGGGAGCTGTTTTTT
>TRBD2|TRBJ2-2|many|TRBV19
CASSRTSGSTGGELFF
TGTGCCAGTAGTAGGACTAGCGGGAGTACCGGCGGGGAGCTGTTTTTT
>TRBD1|TRBJ1-5|.|TRBV28
CASTEGQGARTQHF
TGTGCCAGCACAGAGGGACAGGGGGCCAGGACCCAGCATTTT
>TRBD2|TRBJ2-7|many|TRBV28
CASSFAPGTSGTVRGYEQYF
TGTGCCAGCAGCTTCGCCCCCGGGACTAGCGGGACAGTTAGGGGCTACGAGCAGTACTTC
>.|TRBJ2-7|many|TRBV24-1
CATSDPEDWILGEQYF
TGTGCCACCAGTGACCCCGAGGACTGGATATTGGGCGAGCAGTACTTC
>.|TRBJ2-2|many|TRBV10-1
CASSEARGTGELFF
TGCGCCAGCAGTGAGGCCCGGGGCACCGGGGAGCTGTTTTTT
>.|TRBJ2-5|many|TRBV25-1
CASRGRELEETQYF
TGTGCCAGCAGGGGAAGGGAATTAGAAGAGACCCAGTACTTC
>.|TRBJ1-2|.|TRBV15
CATSSEGLGGYTF
TGTGCCACCAGCTCCGAAGGCCTAGGAGGCTACACCTTC
>TRBD1|TRBJ1-1|many|TRBV6-5
CASSSIPDRANTEAFF
TGTGCCAGCAGTTCGATACCCGACAGGGCGAACACTGAAGCTTTCTTT
>TRBD1|TRBJ2-7|many|TRBV12-5
CASGFAGTGGEQYF
TGTGCTAGTGGTTTCGCCGGGACAGGGGGCGAGCAGTACTTC
>.|TRBJ2-5|many|TRBV7-2
CASSLISRGQETQYF
TGTGCCAGCAGCTTAATATCCCGGGGGCAAGAGACCCAGTACTTC
>TRBD2|TRBJ2-7|.|TRBV10-3
CATRGSGGSSYEQYF
TGTGCCACCAGGGGTAGCGGGGGATCTTCCTACGAGCAGTACTTC
>TRBD1|TRBJ2-7|.|TRBV7-2
CASSKDRALDEQYF
TGTGCCAGCAGCAAAGACAGGGCCCTGGACGAGCAGTACTTC
>.|TRBJ2-5|many|TRBV7-2
CASSSYLWSPRGETQYF
TGTGCCAGCAGCTCATATTTGTGGAGCCCCCGAGGGGAGACCCAGTACTTC
>.|TRBJ2-4|many|TRBV2
CASSPNRLGAKNIQYF
TGTGCCAGCAGCCCCAACAGGTTGGGAGCCAAAAACATTCAGTACTTC
>.|TRBJ2-5|many|TRBV6-2/TRBV6-3
CASTQNVGTQYF
TGTGCCAGCACCCAGAACGTGGGGACCCAGTACTTC
>TRBD1|TRBJ1-2|few|TRBV5-1
CASSYQGAEGYTF
TGCGCCAGCAGCTACCAGGGGGCAGAGGGCTACACCTTC
>TRBD2|TRBJ2-5|many|TRBV28
CASSLTSGSKTQYF
TGTGCCAGCAGTTTGACTAGCGGGAGTAAGACCCAGTACTTC
>.|TRBJ2-5|many|TRBV11-2
CASSLERAQETQYF
TGTGCCAGCAGCTTAGAGAGGGCGCAAGAGACCCAGTACTTC